This TCR beta chain was observed in a study of Ad26.COV2.S vaccination and SARS-CoV-2 variants. Study context: Ad26.COV2.S was injected intramuscularly once or twice, 56 days apart.

Germline V gene lookup returns CDR1 LNHDA and CDR2 SQIVND (reference sequence). This CDR3 region has 13 residues. V was cut by 0 bases and J by 5 bases, with 8 bases left in between. This table comes from immunoSEQ multiplex PCR, and its TCRdb copy is limited to in-frame clones, with some not included. The sample lists approximately 400,000 clones, roughly four fifths occurring once. A note on this clone: Its antigen is undetermined.

Whole-study results and caveats: Substantial breadth was reported for post-vaccination spike-specific CD8+ and CD4+ T cells. People who got the vaccine had more spike-specific TCR breadth than people who got placebo.

Treatment reported: 19 received Ad26.COV2.S at low or high dose, single or two shots; 5 received placebo; per-sample allocation not given. Sampling was performed 63 days after the first vaccine or placebo injection. Ad26 vector vaccine expressed Wuhan-strain SARS-CoV-2 spike. V gene TRBV19 combines with J gene TRBJ2-7; D is perhaps TRBD2 (5 bases). The sequences come from peripheral blood, collected in a trial of Ad26.COV2.S vaccine versus placebo. This sequence was found in a person aged 18-60 years who received the Ad26.COV2.S COVID-19 vaccine or a placebo. In nucleotides, the CDR3 is TGTGCCAGTAGTATAGATCTGGAGGACGAGCAGTACTTC. Protein sequence: CASSIDLEDEQYF.